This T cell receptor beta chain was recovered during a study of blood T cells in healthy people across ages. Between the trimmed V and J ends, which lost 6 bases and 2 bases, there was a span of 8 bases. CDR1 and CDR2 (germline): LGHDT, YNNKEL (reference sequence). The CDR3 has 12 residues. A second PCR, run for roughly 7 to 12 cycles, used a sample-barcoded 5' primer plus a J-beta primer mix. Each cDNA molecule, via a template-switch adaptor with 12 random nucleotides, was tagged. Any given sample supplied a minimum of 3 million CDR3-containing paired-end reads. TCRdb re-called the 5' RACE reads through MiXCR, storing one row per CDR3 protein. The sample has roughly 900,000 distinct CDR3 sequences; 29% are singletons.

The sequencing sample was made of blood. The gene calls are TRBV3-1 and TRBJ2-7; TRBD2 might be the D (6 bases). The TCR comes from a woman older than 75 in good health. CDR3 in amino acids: CASSRRAYEQYF. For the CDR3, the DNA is TGTGCCAGCAGTCGGAGGGCCTACGAGCAGTACTTC.